The clone carrying this TCR beta chain was recorded a few times. This entry is derived from a study of blood T cell repertoires in COVID-19. Study overall: T cells, B-cell-depleted T cells, or PBMCs provided the cDNA or gDNA that served as material.

CDR1 and CDR2 (germline): MNHEY, SVGAGI. The CDR3 sequence is 14 residues long. V lost 11 bases and J lost 8; bases outside the gene matches: 9. The authors' processing: Reference gene primer amplification in the assay estimated nucleated cell counts. Clones were read by immunoSEQ multiplex PCR, and TCRdb kept only the in-frame ones, dropping some. For V, J and clone size, that table is used; D and trimming come from the DNA. The repertoire includes roughly 230,000 clones, over 70% of them detected once, and 6% to 9.5% sits in the top ten. The material sequenced was peripheral blood. The chain uses TRBV6-5 and TRBJ1-4; TRBD1 matches at 12 bases. This receptor was obtained from a woman of 80 years or more with acute or convalescent COVID-19. The CDR3 DNA reads TGTGCCGCTAGAAGGGACAGGGGGCAAGAAAAACTGTTTTTT. Its protein product is CAARRDRGQEKLFF.